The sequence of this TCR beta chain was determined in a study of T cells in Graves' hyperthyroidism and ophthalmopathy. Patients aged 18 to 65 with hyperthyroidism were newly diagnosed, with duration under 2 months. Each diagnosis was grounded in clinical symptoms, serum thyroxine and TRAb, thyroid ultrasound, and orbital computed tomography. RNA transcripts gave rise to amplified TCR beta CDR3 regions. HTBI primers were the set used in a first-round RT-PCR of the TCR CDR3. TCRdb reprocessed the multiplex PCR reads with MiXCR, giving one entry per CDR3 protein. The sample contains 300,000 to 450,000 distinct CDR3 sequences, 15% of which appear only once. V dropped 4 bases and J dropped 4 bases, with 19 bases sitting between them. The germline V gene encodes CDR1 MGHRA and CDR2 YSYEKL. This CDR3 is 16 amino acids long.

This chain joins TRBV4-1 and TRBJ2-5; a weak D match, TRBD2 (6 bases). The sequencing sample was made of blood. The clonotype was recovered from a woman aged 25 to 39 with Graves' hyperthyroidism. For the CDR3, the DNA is TGCGCCAGCAGCCCGAGATCGGAGGGCCTAGGAGAGACCCAGTACTTC. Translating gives CASSPRSEGLGETQYF.